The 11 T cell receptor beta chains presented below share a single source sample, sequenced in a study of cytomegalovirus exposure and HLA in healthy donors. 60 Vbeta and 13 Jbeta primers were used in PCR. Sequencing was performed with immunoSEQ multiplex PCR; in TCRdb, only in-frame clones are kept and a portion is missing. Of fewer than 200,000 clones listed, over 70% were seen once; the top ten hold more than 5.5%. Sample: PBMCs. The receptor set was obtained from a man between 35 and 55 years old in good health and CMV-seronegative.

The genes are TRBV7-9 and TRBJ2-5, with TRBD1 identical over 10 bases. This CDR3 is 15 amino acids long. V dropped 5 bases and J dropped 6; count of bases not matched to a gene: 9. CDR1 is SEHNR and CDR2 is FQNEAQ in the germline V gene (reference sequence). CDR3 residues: CASSPGTGELKTQYF. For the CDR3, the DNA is TGTGCCAGCAGCCCCGGGACAGGGGAGTTGAAGACCCAGTACTTC.

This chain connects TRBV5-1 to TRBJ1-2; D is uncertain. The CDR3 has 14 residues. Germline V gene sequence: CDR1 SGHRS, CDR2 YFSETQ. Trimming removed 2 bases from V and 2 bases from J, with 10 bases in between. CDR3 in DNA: TGCGCCAGCAGCTTTGACGACGGGAACTATGGCTACACCTTC. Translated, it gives CASSFDDGNYGYTF.

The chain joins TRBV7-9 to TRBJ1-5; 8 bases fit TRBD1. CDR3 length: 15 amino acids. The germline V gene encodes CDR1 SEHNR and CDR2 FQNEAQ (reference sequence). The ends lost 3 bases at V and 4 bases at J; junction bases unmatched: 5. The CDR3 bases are TGTGCCAGCAGCTTGGACAGGGAAGTTAATCAGCCCCAGCATTTT. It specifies CASSLDREVNQPQHF.

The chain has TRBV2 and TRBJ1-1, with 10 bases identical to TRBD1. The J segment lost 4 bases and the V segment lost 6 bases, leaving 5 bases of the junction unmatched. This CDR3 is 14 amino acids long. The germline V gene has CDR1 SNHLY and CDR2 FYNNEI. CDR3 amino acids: CASRTGTGVTEAFF. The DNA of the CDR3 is TGTGCCAGCAGGACGGGGACAGGGGTCACTGAAGCTTTCTTT.

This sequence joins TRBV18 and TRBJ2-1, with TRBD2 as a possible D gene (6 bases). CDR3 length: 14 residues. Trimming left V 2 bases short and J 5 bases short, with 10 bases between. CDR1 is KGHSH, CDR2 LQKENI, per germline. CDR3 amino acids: CASSPGTDNNEQFF. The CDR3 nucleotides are TGTGCCAGCTCACCAGGGACTGATAACAATGAGCAGTTCTTC.

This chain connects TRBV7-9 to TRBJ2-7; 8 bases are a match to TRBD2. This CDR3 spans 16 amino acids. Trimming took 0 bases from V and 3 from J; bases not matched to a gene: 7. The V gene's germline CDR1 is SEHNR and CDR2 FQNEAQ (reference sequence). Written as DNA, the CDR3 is TGTGCCAGCAGCTTAGCTAGGCCCGGGGGGGACTACGAGCAGTACTTC. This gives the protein CASSLARPGGDYEQYF.

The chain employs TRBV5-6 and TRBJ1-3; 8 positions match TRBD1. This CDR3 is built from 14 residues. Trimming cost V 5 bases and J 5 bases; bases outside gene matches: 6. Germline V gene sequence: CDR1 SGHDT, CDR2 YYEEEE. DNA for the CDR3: TGTGCCAGCAGGAAACGGACAGGGAGAAACACCATATATTTT. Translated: CASRKRTGRNTIYF.

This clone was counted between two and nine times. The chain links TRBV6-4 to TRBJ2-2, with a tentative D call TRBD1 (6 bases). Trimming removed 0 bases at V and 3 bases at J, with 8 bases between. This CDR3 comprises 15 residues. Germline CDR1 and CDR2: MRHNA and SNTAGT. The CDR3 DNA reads TGTGCCAGCAGTGACTCGGGGGCGCACACCGGGGAGCTGTTTTTT. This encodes CASSDSGAHTGELFF.

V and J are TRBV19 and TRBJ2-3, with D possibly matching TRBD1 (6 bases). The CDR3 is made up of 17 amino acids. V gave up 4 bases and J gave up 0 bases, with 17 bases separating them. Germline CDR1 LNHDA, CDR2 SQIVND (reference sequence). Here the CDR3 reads CASSNDPGASSTDTQYF. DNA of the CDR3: TGTGCCAGTAGTAACGATCCAGGGGCTTCTAGCACAGATACGCAGTATTTT.

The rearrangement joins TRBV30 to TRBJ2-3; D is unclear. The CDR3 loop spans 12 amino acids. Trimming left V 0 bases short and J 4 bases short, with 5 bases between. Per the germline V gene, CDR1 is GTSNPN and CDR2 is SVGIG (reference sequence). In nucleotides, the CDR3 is TGTGCCTGGAGTGTATATCCAGATACGCAGTATTTT. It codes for CAWSVYPDTQYF.

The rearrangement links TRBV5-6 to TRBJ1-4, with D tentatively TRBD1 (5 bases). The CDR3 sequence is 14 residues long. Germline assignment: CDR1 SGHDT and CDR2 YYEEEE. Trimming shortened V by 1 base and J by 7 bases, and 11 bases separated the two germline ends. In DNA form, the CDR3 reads TGTGCCAGCAGCTTGCCGGGTAGGGGTGAAAAACTGTTTTTT. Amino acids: CASSLPGRGEKLFF.